This T cell receptor beta chain is from a study of regulatory T cells in long-lasting Graves disease. Study information: Graves' patients who were just diagnosed had used antithyroid drugs for under 3 months. Points from the study as a whole: Newly diagnosed patients shared about a thousand public clonotypes; persistent patients shared approximately 2,700. Preferential use of TRBV28, TRBJ1-2 and TRBJ2-5 was seen in persistent disease.

Arm-PCR of CDR3 regions with iRepertoire HTBI primers generated TCR beta libraries. TCRdb independently ran MiXCR on the multiplex PCR reads; one entry per CDR3 protein. Of around 330,000 distinct CDR3 sequences in the sample, 15% to 20% were seen once. The time point denotes: newly diagnosed GD, antithyroid drugs for less than 3 months. Scientists built the TCR library using RNA that was extracted from PBMCs. Around 9 milliliters of peripheral blood were drawn into EDTA tubes. This clonotype showed up many times. The target antigen is unknown. V lost 0 bases and J lost 0, with 11 bases in between. The CDR3 totals 15 residues. Germline V gene lookup returns CDR1 DFQATT and CDR2 SNEGSKA (reference sequence).

Material: peripheral blood mononuclear cells (PBMCs), obtained at new diagnosis, from a patient treated with antithyroid drugs. The chain couples TRBV20-1 to TRBJ2-5; a possible D gene is TRBD2 (6 bases). The clonotype was recovered from a female donor with Graves disease. CDR3 coding DNA: TGCAGTGCTAGAGATCGCCTAGCGAACCAAGAGACCCAGTACTTC. It encodes CSARDRLANQETQYF.